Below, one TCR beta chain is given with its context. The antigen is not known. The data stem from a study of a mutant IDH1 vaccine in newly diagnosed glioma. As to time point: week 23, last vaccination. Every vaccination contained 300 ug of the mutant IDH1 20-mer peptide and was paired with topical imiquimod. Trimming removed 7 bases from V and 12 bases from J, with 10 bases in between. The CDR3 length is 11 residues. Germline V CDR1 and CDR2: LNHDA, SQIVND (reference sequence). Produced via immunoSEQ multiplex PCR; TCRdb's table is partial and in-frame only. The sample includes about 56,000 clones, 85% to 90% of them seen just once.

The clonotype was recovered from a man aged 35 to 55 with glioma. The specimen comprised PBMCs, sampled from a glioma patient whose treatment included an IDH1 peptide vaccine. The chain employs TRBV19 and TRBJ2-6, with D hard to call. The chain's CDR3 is CASKLGTVLTF. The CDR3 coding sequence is TGTGCCAGTAAACTTGGTACCGTCCTGACTTTC. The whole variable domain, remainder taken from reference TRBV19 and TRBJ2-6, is DGGITQSPKYLFRKEGQNVTLSCEQNLNHDAMYWYRQDPGQGLRLIYYSQIVNDFQKGDIAEGYSVSREKKESFPLTVTSAQKNPTAFYLCASKLGTVLTFGAGSRLTVL.